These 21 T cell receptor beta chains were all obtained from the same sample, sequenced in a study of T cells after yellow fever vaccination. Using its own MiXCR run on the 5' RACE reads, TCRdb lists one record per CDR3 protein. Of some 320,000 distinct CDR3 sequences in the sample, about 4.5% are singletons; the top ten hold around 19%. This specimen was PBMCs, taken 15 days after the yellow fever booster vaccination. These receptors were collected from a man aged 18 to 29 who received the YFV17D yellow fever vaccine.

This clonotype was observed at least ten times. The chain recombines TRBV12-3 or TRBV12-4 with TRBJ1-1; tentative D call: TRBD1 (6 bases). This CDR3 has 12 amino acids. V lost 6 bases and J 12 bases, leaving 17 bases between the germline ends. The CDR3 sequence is CASSPLQGRSFF. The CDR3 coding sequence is TGTGCCAGCAGCCCGCTCCAGGGGAGGTCTTTCTTT.

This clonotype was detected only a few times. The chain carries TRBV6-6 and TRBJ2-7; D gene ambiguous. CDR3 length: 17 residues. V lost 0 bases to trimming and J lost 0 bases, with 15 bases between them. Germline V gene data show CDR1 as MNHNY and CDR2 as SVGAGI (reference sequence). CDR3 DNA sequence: TGTGCCAGCAGTTACTCAATGCCAGCTGGTCACTCCTACGAGCAGTACTTC. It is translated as CASSYSMPAGHSYEQYF.

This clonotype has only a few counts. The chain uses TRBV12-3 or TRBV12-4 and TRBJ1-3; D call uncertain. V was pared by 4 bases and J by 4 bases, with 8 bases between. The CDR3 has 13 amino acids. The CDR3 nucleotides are TGTGCCAGCAGTTCAGTCAGGGGAAACACCATATATTTT. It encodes CASSSVRGNTIYF.

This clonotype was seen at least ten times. CDR3 coding DNA: TGTGCCACCAGCAGCTATGAGGTGGCGGGGAGCACAGATACGCAGTATTTT. It is translated as CATSSYEVAGSTDTQYF. The chain combines TRBV15 with TRBJ2-3, with D possibly matching TRBD2 (6 bases). CDR1 and CDR2 (germline): LNHNV, YYDKDF (reference sequence). This CDR3 comprises 17 residues. Trimming removed 3 bases from V and 0 bases from J, with 16 bases in between.

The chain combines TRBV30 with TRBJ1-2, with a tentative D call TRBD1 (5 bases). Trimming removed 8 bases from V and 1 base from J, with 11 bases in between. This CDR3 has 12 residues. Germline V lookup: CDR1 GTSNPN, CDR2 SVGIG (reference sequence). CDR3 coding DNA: TGTGCCCACCCCAGGGTTAACTATGGCTACACCTTC. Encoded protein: CAHPRVNYGYTF.

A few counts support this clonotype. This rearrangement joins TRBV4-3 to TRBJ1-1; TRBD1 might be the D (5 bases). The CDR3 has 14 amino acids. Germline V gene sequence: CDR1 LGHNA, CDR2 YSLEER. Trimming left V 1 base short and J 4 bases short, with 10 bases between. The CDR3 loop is CASSQVPGSTEAFF. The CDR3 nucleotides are TGCGCCAGCAGCCAAGTTCCAGGGAGCACTGAAGCTTTCTTT.

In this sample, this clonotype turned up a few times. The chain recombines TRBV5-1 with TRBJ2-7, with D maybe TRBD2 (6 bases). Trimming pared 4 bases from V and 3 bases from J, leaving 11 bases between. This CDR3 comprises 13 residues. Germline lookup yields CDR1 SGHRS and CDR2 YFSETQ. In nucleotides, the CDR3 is TGCGCCAGCAGCCCCGTCGGGGGCTACGAGCAGTACTTC. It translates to CASSPVGGYEQYF.

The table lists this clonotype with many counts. The CDR3 nucleotides read TGTGCCAGCAGCCATGTAGACAGGGAAGCTTTCTTT. Its protein product is CASSHVDREAFF. The gene calls are TRBV3-1 and TRBJ1-1, with D perhaps matching TRBD1 (6 bases). The CDR3 runs 12 residues. Germline assignment: CDR1 LGHDT and CDR2 YNNKEL (reference sequence). V was shortened by 3 bases and J by 8 bases, with 10 bases between the two germline ends.

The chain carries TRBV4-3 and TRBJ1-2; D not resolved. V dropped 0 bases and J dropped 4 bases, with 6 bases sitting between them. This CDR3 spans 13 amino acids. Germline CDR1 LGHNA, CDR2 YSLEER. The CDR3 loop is CASSQDTAYGYTF. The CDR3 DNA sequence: TGCGCCAGCAGCCAAGACACGGCCTATGGCTACACCTTC.

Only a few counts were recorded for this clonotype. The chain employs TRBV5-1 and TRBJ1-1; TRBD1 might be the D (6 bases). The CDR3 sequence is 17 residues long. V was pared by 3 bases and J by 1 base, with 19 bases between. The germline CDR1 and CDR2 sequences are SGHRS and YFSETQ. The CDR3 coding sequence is TGCGCCAGCAGCTCGGGGGCGTGGAGGAGAAGGAACACTGAAGCTTTCTTT. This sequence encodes CASSSGAWRRRNTEAFF.

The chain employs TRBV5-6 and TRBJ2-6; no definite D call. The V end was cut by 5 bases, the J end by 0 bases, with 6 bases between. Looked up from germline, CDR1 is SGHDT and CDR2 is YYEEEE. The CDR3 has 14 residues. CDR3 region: CASSQSSGANVLTF. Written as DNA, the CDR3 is TGTGCCAGCAGTCAAAGCTCTGGGGCCAACGTCCTGACTTTC. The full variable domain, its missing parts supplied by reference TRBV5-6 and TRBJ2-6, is DAGVTQSPTHLIKTRGQQVTLRCSPKSGHDTVSWYQQALGQGPQFIFQYYEEEERQRGNFPDRFSGHQFPNYSSELNVNALLLGDSALYLCASSQSSGANVLTFGAGSRLTVL.

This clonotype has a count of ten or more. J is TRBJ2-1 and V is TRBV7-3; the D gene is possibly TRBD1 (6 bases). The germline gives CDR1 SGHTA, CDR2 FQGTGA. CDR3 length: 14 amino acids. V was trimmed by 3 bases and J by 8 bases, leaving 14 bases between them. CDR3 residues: CASSLGHEGDEQFF. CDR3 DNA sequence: TGTGCCAGCAGCTTGGGTCATGAGGGGGATGAGCAGTTCTTC.

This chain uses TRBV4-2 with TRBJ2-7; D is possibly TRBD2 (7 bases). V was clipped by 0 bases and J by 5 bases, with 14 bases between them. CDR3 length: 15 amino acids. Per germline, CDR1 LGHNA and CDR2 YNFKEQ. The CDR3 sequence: CASSQDGGGLDEQYF. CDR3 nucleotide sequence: TGTGCCAGCAGCCAAGATGGGGGGGGGCTTGACGAGCAGTACTTC.

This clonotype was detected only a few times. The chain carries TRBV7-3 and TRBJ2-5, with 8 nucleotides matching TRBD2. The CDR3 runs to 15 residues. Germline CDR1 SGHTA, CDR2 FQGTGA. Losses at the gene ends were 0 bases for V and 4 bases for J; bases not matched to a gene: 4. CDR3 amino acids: CASSLTSGGLETQYF. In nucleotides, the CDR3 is TGTGCCAGCAGCTTAACGAGCGGGGGCTTAGAGACCCAGTACTTC.

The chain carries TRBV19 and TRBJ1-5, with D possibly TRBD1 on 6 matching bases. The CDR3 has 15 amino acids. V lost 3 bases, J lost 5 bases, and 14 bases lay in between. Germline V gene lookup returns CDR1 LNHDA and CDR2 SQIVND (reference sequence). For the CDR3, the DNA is TGTGCCAGTAGTATCCAGGGCCCAGGGGATCAGCCCCAGCATTTT. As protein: CASSIQGPGDQPQHF.

The CDR3: CASSSEGGYEQYV. The CDR3 bases are TGTGCCAGCAGCTCGGAAGGGGGCTACGAGCAGTACGTC. J is TRBJ2-7 and V is TRBV7-8; tentatively, D is TRBD1 (6 bases). V was cut by 4 bases and J by 3 bases, with 10 bases left in between. The CDR3 has 13 amino acids. The germline gives CDR1 SGHVS, CDR2 FQNEAQ.

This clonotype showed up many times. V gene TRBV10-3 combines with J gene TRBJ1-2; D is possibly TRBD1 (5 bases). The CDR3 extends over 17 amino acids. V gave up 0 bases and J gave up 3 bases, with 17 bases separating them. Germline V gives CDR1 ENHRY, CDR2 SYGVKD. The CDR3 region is CAISESRTTRGDYGYTF. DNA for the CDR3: TGTGCCATCAGTGAGTCTAGGACCACGAGAGGGGACTATGGCTACACCTTC.

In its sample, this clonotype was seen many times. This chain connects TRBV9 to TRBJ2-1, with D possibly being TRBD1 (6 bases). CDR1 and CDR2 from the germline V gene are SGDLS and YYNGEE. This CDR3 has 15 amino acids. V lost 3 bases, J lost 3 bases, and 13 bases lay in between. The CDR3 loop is CASSAVEGHYNEQFF. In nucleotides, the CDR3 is TGTGCCAGCAGCGCCGTCGAGGGACACTACAATGAGCAGTTCTTC.

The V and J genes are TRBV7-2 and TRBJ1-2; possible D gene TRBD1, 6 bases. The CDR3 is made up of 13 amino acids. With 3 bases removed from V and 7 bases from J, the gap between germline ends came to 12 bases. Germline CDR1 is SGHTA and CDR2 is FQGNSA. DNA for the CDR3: TGTGCCAGCAGCTTGCAGGGGTTAGCTGGCTACACCTTC. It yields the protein CASSLQGLAGYTF.

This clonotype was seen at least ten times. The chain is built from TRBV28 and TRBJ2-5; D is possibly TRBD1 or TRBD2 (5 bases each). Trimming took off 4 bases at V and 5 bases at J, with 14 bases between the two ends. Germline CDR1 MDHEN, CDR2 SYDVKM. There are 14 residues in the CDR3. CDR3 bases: TGTGCCAGCAGTTCCGGGGCGATCCGGGAGACCCAGTACTTC. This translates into CASSSGAIRETQYF.

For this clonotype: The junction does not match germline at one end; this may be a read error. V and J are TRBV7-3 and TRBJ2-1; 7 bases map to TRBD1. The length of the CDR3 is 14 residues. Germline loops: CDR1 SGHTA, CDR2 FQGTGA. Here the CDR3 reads CASSPLIGTESPEF. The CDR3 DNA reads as TGTGCCAGCTCGCCTCTGATCGGGACAGAGAGCCCGGAGTTC.